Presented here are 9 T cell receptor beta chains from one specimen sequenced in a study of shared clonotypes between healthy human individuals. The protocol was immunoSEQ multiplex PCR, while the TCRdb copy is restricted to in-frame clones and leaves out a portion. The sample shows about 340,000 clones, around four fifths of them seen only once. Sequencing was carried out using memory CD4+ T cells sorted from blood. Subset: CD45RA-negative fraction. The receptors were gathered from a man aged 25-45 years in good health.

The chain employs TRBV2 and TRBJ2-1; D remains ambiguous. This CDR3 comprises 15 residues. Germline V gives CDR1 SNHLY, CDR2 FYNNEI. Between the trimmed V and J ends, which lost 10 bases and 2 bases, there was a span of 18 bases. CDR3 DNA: TGTGCCATCTCCGGGTGGATATTTCCCTACAATGAGCAGTTCTTC. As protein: CAISGWIFPYNEQFF.

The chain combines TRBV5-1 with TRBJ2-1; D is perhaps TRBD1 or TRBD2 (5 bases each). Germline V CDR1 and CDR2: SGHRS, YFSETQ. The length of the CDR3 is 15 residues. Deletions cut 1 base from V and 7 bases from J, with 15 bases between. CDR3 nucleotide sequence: TGCGCCAGCAGCTTGACCGGGACGGCATCAAATGAGCAGTTCTTC. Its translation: CASSLTGTASNEQFF.

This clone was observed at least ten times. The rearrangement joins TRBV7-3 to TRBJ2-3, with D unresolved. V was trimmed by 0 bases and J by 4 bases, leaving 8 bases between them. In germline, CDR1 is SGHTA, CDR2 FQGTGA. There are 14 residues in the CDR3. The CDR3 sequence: CASSLTLQADTQYF. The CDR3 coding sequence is TGTGCCAGCAGCTTAACCCTTCAAGCAGATACGCAGTATTTT.

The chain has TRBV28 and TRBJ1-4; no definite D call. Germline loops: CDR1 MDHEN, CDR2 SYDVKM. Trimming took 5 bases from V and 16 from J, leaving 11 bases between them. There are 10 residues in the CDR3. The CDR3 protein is CASSPILGFF. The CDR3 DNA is TGTGCCAGCAGTCCTATTCTTGGGTTTTTT.

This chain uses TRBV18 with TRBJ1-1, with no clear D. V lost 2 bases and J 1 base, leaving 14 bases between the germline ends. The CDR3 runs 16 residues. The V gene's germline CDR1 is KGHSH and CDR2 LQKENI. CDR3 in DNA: TGTGCCAGCTCACCATCCTCAATGGGATCGAACACTGAAGCTTTCTTT. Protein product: CASSPSSMGSNTEAFF.

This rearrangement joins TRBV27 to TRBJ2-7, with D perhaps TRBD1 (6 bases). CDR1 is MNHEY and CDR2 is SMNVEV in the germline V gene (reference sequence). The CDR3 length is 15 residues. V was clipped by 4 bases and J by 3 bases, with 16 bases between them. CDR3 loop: CASSSTRNRDYEQYF. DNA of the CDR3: TGTGCCAGCAGTTCCACCCGCAACAGGGACTACGAGCAGTACTTC.

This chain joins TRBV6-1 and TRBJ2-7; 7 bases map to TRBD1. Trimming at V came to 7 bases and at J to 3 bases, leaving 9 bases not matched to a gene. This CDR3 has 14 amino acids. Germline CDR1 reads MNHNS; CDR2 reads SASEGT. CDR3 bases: TGTGCCAGCACTGGGACAGCACCTTTCTACGAGCAGTACTTC. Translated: CASTGTAPFYEQYF.

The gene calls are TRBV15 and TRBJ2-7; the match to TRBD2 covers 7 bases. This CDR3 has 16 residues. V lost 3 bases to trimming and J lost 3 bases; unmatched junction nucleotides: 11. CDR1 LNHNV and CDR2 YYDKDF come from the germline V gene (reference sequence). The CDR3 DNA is TGTGCCACCAGCAGGGACATGAGCGGGACTTACTACGAGCAGTACTTC. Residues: CATSRDMSGTYYEQYF.

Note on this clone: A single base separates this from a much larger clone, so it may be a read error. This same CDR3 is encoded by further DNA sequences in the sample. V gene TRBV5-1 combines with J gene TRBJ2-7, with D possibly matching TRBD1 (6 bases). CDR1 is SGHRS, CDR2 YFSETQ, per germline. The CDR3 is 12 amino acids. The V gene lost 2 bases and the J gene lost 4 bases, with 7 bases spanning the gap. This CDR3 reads CASSLQGYEQYF. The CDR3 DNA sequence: TGCGCCAGCAGCTTACAGGGTTACGAGCAGTACTTC.